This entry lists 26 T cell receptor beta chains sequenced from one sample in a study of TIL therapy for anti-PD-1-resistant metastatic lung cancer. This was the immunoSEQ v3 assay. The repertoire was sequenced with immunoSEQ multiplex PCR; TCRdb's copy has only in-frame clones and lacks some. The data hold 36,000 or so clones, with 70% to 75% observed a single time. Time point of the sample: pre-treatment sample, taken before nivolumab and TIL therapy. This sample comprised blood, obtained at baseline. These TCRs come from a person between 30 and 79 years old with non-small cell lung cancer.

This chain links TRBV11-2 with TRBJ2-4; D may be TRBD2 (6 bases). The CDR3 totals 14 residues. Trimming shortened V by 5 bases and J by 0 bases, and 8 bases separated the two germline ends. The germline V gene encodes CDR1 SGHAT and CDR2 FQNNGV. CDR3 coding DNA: TGTGCCAGCAGCCCGGGGGTAGCCAAAAACATTCAGTACTTC. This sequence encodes CASSPGVAKNIQYF.

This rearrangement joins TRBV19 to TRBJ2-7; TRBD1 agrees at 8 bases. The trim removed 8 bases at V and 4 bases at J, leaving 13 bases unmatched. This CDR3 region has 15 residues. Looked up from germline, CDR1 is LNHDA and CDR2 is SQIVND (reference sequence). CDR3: CASSIRGRELYEQYF. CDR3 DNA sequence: TGTGCCAGTTCTATCAGGGGGCGCGAACTTTACGAGCAGTACTTC. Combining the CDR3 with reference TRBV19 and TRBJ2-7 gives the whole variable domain DGGITQSPKYLFRKEGQNVTLSCEQNLNHDAMYWYRQDPGQGLRLIYYSQIVNDFQKGDIAEGYSVSREKKESFPLTVTSAQKNPTAFYLCASSIRGRELYEQYFGPGTRLTVT.

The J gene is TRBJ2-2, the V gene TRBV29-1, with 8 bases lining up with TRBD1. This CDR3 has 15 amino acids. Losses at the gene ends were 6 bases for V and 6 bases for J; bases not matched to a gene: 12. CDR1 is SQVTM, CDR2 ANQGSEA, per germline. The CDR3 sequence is CSVRERTGTSGELFF. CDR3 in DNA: TGCAGCGTCCGAGAGAGGACAGGGACCTCCGGGGAGCTGTTTTTT.

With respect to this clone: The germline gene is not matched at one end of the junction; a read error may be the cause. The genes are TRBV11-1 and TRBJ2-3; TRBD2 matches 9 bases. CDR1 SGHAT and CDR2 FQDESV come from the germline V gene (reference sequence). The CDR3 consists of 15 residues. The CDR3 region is CASSVAGVGTDTQYF. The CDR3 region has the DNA TGTGCCAGCAGCGTAGCGGGAGTCGGGACAGATACGCAGTATTTT.

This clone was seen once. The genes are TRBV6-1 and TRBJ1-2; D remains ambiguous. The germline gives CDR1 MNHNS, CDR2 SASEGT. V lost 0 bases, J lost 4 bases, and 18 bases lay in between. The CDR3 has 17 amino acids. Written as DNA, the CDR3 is TGTGCCAGCAGTGAAGCCTTTAGTCGGTTTTTCGGCTATGGCTACACCTTC. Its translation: CASSEAFSRFFGYGYTF.

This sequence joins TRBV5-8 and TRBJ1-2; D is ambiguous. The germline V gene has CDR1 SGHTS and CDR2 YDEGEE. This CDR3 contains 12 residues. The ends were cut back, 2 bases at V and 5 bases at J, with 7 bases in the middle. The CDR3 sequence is CASSFNQYGYTF. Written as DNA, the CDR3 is TGTGCCAGCAGCTTTAACCAGTATGGCTACACCTTC.

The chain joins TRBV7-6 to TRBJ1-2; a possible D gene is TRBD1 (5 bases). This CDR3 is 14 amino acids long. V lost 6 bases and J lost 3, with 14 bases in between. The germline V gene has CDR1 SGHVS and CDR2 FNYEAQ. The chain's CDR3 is CASRAGPGDYGYTF. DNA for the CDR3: TGTGCCAGCAGGGCGGGGCCAGGAGACTATGGCTACACCTTC.

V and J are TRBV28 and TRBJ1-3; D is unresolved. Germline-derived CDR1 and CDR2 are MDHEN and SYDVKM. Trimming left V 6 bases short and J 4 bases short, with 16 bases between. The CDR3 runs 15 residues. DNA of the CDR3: TGTGCCAGCAGCCCCAGTAGTCCGGGCGGAAACACCATATATTTT. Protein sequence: CASSPSSPGGNTIYF. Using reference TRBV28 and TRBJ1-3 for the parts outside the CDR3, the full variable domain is DVKVTQSSRYLVKRTGEKVFLECVQDMDHENMFWYRQDPGLGLRLIYFSYDVKMKEKGDIPEGYSVSREKKERFSLILESASTNQTSMYLCASSPSSPGGNTIYFGEGSWLTVV.

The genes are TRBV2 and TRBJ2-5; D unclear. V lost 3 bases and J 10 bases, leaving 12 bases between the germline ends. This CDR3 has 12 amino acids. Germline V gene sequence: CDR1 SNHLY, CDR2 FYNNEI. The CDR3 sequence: CASSDFAVSQYF. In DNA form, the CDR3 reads TGTGCCAGCAGTGATTTCGCTGTGAGCCAGTACTTC.

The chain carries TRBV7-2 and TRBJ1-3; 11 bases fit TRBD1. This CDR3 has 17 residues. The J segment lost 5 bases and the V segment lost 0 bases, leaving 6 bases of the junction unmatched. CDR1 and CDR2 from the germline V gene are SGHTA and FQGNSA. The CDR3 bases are TGTGCCAGCAGCTTAGCTCGGACAGGGGGCACGCGAAACACCATATATTTT. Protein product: CASSLARTGGTRNTIYF. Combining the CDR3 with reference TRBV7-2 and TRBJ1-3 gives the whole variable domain GAGVSQSPSNKVTEKGKDVELRCDPISGHTALYWYRQSLGQGLEFLIYFQGNSAPDKSGLPSDRFSAERTGGSVSTLTIQRTQQEDSAVYLCASSLARTGGTRNTIYFGEGSWLTVV.

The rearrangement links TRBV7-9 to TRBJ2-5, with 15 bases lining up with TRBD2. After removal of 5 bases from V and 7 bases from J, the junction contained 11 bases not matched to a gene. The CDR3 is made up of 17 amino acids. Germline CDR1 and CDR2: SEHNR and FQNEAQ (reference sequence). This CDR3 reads CASSLGLAGGNPGTQYF. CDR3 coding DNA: TGTGCCAGCAGCCTTGGACTAGCGGGGGGGAATCCGGGGACCCAGTACTTC.

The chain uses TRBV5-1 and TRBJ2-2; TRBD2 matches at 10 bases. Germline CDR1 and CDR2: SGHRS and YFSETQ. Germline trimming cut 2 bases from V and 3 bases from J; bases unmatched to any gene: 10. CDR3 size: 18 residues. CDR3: CASSFERLAGVYTGELFF. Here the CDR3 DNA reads TGCGCCAGCAGCTTCGAACGGCTAGCGGGGGTTTACACCGGGGAGCTGTTTTTT.

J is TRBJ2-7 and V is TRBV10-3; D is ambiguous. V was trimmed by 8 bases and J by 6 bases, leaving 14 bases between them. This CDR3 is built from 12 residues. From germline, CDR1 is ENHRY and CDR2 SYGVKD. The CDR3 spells CAIGPAVGEQYF. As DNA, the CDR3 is TGTGCCATCGGTCCAGCAGTAGGCGAGCAGTACTTC.

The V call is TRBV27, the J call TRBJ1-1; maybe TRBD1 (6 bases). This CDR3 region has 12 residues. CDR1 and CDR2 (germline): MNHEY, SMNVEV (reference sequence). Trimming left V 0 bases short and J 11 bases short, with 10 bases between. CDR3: CASSLSRGRAFF. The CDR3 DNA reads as TGTGCCAGCAGTTTATCGCGGGGGCGGGCTTTCTTT.

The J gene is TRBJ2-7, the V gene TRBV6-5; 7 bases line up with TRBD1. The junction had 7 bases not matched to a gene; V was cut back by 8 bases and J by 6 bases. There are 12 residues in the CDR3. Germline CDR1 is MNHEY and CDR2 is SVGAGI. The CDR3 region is CASSTGRSEQYF. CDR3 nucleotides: TGTGCCAGCTCGACAGGGAGAAGCGAGCAGTACTTC.

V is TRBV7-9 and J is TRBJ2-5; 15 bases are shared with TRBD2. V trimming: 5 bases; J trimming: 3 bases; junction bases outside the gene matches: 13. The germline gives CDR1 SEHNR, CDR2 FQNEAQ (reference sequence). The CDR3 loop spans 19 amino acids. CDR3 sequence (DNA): TGTGCCAGCAGCCGGTCGATAGGGACTAGCGGGGGGCCAAAAGAGACCCAGTACTTC. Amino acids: CASSRSIGTSGGPKETQYF.

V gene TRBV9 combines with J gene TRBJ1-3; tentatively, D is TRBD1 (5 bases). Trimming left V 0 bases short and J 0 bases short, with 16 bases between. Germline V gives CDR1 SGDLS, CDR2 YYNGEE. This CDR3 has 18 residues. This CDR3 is CASSVDPVGTDSGNTIYF. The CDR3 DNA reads TGTGCCAGCAGCGTAGACCCCGTTGGGACGGACTCTGGAAACACCATATATTTT.

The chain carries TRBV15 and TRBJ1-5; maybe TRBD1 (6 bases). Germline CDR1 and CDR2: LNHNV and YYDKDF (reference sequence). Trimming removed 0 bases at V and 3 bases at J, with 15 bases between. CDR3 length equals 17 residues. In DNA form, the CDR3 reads TGTGCCACCAGCAGAGATGACGGAGGGGGTTTCAATCAGCCCCAGCATTTT. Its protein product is CATSRDDGGGFNQPQHF. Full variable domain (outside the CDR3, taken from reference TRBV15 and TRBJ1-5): DAMVIQNPRYQVTQFGKPVTLSCSQTLNHNVMYWYQQKSSQAPKLLFHYYDKDFNNEADTPDNFQSRRPNTSFCFLDIRSPGLGDTAMYLCATSRDDGGGFNQPQHFGDGTRLSIL.

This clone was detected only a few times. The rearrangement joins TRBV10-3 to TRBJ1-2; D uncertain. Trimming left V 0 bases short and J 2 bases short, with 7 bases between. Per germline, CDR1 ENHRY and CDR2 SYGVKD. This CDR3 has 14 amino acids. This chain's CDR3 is CAISESPPNYGYTF. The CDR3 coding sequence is TGTGCCATCAGTGAGTCGCCACCGAACTATGGCTACACCTTC.

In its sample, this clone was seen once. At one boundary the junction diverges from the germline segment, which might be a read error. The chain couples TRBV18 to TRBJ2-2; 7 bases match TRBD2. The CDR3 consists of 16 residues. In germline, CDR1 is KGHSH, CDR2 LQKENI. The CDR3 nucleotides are TGTGCCAGCTCTCCACGACTAGCAGGCGCAACCGGGGAGCTGTTTTTT. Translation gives CASSPRLAGATGELFF. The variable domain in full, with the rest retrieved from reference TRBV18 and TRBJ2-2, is NAGVMQNPRHLVRRRGQEARLRCSPMKGHSHVYWYRQLPEEGLKFMVYLQKENIIDESGMPKERFSAEFPKEGPSILRIQQVVRGDSAAYFCASSPRLAGATGELFFGEGSRLTVL.

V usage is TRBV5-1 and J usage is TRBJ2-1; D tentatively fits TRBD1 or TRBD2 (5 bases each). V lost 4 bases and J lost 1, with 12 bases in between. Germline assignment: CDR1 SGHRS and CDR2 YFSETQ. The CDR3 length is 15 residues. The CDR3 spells CASSAEGLSYNEQFF. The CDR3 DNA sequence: TGCGCCAGCAGCGCTGAGGGGCTTTCCTACAATGAGCAGTTCTTC.

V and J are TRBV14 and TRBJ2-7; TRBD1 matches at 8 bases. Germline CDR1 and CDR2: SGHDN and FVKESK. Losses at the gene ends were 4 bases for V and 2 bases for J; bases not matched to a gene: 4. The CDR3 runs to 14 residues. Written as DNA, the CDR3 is TGTGCCAGCAGCCCCGGACAGGGAGCCTACGAGCAGTACTTC. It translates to CASSPGQGAYEQYF.

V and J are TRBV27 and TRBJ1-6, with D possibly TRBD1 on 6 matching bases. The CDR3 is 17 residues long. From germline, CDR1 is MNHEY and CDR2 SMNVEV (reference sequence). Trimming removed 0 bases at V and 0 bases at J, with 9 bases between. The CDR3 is CASSLSRGSSYNSPLHF. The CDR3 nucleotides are TGTGCCAGCAGTTTATCGAGGGGGAGCTCCTATAATTCACCCCTCCACTTT.

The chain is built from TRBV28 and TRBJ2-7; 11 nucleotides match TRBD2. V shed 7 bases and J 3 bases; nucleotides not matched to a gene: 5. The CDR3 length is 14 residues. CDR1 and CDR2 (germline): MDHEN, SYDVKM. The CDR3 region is CASNLLAGDYEQYF. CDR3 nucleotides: TGTGCCAGCAACTTACTAGCGGGGGACTACGAGCAGTACTTC.

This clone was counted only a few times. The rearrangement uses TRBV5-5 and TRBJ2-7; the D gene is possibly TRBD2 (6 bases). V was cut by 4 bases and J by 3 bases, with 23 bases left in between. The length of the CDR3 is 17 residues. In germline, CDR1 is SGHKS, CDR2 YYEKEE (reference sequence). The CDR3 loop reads CASSPGVGRGGDYEQYF. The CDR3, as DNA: TGTGCCAGCAGCCCGGGGGTCGGGAGAGGTGGGGACTACGAGCAGTACTTC.

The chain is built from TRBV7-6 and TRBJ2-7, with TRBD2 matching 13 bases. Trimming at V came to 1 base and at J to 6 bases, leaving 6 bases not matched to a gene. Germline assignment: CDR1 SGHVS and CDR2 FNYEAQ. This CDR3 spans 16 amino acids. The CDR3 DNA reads TGTGCCAGCAGCTTAGGGACTAGCGGGAGTATGGGCGAGCAGTACTTC. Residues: CASSLGTSGSMGEQYF. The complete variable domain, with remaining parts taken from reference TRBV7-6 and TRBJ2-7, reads GAGVSQSPRYKVTKRGQDVALRCDPISGHVSLYWYRQALGQGPEFLTYFNYEAQQDKSGLPNDRFSAERPEGSISTLTIQRTEQRDSAMYRCASSLGTSGSMGEQYFGPGTRLTVT.